This T cell receptor (beta chain) was sequenced for a study of T cells in women clearing cervical HPV infection. In the study overall: No precancer developed; the control's incident HPV16 infection cleared within 12 months. With HLA typing for only a few women, HLA confounding remains possible.

Findings and caveats of the study: Combining TCR richness with V gene abundances gave roughly 0.88 AUC. Richness differences could reflect unmeasured T-cell content per sample.

A note on this clone: Its antigen is not identified. The CDR3 is cut off 3 residues early in the read; its end comes from the germline J gene.

Trimming stripped 7 bases from V and 4 bases from J, with 23 bases between. Germline CDR1 reads LNHDA; CDR2 reads SQIVND (reference sequence). The CDR3 runs 18 residues. Repertoires were generated with immunoSEQ multiplex PCR, while TCRdb's copy carries only in-frame clones and drops some. The sample's table shows tens of thousands of clones. The material sequenced was blood buffy coat. J is TRBJ2-6 and V is TRBV19, with D possibly being TRBD1 (6 bases). This TCR derives from a woman between 18 and 70 years old with a cervical HPV16 infection that either progressed to CIN3+ or cleared (not recorded which). The sequenced CDR3 bases are TGTGCCAGTACCAAGCGACAGGCCATGAGGGTGGGGGCCAACGTC. Amino acids: CASTKRQAMRVGANV. The entire CDR3 reads CASTKRQAMRVGANVLTF.